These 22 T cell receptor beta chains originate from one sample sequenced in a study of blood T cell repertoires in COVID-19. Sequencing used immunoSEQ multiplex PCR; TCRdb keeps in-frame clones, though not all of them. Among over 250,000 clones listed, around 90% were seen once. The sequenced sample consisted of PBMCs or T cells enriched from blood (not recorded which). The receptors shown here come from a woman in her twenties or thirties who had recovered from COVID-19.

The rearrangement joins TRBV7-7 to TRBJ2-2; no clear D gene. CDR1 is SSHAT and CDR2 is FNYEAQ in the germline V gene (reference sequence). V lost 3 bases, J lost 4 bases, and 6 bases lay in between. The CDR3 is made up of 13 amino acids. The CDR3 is CASSFSSTGELFF. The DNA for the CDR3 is TGTGCCAGCAGCTTTTCTAGCACCGGGGAGCTGTTTTTT.

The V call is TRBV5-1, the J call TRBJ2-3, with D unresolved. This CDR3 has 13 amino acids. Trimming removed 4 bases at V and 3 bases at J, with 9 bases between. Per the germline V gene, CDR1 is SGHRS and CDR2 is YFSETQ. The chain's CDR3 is CASSDPGTDTQYF. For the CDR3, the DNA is TGCGCCAGCAGCGACCCAGGAACAGATACGCAGTATTTT. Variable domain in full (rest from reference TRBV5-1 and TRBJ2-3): KAGVTQTPRYLIKTRGQQVTLSCSPISGHRSVSWYQQTPGQGLQFLFEYFSETQRNKGNFPGRFSGRQFSNSRSEMNVSTLELGDSALYLCASSDPGTDTQYFGPGTRLTVL.

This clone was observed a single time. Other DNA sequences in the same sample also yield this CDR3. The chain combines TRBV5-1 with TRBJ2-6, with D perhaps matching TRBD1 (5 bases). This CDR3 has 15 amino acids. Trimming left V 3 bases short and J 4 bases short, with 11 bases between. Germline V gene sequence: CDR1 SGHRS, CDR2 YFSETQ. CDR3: CASSSDSSGANVLTF. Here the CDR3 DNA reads TGCGCCAGCAGCTCAGACAGTAGCGGGGCCAACGTCCTGACTTTC.

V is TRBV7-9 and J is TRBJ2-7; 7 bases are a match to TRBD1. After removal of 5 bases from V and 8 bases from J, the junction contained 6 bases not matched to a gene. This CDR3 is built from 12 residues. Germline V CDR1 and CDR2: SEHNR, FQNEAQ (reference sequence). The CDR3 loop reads CASSGTDDKQYF. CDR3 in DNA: TGTGCCAGCAGCGGGACAGACGACAAGCAGTACTTC.

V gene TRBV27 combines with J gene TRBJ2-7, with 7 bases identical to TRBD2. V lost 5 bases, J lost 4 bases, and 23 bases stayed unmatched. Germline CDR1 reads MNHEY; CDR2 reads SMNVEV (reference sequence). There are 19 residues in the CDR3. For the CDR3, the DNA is TGTGCCAGCAGTCTACGCGCCCCCCTAAGGACGCGGGAGAGGTACGAGCAGTACTTC. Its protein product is CASSLRAPLRTRERYEQYF.

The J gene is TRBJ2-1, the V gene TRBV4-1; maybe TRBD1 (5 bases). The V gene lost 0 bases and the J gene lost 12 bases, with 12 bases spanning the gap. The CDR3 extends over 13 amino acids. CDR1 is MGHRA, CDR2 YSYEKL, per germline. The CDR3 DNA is TGCGCCAGCAGCCAAGATAGGGGTACGTGGCAGTTCTTC. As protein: CASSQDRGTWQFF.

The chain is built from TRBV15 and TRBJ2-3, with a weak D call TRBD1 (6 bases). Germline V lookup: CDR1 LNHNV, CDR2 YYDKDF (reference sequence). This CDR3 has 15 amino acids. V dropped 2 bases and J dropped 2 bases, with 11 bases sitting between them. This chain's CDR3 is CATSRLYRDTDTQYF. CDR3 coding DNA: TGTGCCACCAGCAGATTGTACAGGGACACAGATACGCAGTATTTT.

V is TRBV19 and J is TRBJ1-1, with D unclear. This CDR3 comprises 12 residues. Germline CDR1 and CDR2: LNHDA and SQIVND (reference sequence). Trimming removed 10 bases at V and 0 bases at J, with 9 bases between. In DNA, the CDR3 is TGTGCCACGGGTGGCATGAACACTGAAGCTTTCTTT. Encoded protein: CATGGMNTEAFF. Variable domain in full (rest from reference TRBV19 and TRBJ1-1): DGGITQSPKYLFRKEGQNVTLSCEQNLNHDAMYWYRQDPGQGLRLIYYSQIVNDFQKGDIAEGYSVSREKKESFPLTVTSAQKNPTAFYLCATGGMNTEAFFGQGTRLTVV.

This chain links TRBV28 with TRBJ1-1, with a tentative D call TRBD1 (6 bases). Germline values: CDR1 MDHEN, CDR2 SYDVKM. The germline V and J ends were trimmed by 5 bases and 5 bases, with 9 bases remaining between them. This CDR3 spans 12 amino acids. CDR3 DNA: TGTGCCAGCAGTAGGCAGGGGACTGAAGCTTTCTTT. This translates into CASSRQGTEAFF.

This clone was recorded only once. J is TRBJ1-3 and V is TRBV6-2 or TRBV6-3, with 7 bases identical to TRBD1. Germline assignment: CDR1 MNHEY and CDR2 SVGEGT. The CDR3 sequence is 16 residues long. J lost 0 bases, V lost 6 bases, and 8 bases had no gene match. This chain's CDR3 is CASSRAGTASGNTIYF. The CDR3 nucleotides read TGTGCCAGCAGCCGTGCCGGGACAGCCTCTGGAAACACCATATATTTT.

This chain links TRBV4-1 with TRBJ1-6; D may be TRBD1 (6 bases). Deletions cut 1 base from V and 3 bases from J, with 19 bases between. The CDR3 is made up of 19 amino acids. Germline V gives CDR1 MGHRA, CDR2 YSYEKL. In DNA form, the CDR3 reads TGCGCCAGCAGCCAAGGCCCCGGGGGGCTCGACTTCTATAATTCACCCCTCCACTTT. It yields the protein CASSQGPGGLDFYNSPLHF.

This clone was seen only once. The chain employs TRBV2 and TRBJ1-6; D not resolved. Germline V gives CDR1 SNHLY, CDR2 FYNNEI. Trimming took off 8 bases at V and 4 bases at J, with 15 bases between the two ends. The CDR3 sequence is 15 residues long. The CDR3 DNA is TGTGCCAGCGAGGAAGCACATGATTATAATTCACCCCTCCACTTT. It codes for CASEEAHDYNSPLHF.

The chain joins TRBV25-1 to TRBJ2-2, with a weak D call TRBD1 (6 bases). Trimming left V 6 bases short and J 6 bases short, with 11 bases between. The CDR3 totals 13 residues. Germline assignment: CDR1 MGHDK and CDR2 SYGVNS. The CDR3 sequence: CASSASGAGELFF. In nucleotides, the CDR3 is TGTGCCAGCAGCGCCTCAGGGGCCGGGGAGCTGTTTTTT.

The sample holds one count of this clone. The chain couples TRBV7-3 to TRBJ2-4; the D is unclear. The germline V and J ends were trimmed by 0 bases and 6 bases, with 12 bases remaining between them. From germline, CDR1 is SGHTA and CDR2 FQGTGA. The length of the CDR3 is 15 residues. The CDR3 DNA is TGTGCCAGCAGCTTAACCGGAGTCAGTCCAAACATTCAGTACTTC. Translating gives CASSLTGVSPNIQYF.

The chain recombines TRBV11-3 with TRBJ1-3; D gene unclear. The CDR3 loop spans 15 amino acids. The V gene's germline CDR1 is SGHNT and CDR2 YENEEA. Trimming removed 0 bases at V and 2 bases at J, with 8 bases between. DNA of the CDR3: TGTGCCAGCAGCTTAGAGGCAATACCTGGAAACACCATATATTTT. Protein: CASSLEAIPGNTIYF.

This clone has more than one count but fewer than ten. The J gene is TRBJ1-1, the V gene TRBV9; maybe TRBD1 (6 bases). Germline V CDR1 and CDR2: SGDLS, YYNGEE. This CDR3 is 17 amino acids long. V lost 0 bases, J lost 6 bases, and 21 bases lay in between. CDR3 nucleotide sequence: TGTGCCAGCAGCGTAGCAGGGGTAATAAGGAAGGGCGCTGAAGCTTTCTTT. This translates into CASSVAGVIRKGAEAFF. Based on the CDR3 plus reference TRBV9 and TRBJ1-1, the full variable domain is DSGVTQTPKHLITATGQRVTLRCSPRSGDLSVYWYQQSLDQGLQFLIQYYNGEERAKGNILERFSAQQFPDLHSELNLSSLELGDSALYFCASSVAGVIRKGAEAFFGQGTRLTVV.

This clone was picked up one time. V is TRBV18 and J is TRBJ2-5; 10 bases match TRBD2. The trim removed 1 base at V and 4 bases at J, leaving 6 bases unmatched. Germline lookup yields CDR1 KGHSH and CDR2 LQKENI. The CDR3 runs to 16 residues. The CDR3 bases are TGTGCCAGCTCACCACGGGCTAGCGGGAGAGGAGAGACCCAGTACTTC. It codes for CASSPRASGRGETQYF.

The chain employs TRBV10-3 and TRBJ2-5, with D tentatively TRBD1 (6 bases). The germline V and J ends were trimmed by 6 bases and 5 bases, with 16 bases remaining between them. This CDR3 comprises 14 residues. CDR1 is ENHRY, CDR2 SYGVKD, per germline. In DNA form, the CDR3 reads TGTGCCATCAGGGGGGACACCCCGGTGGAGACCCAGTACTTC. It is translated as CAIRGDTPVETQYF.

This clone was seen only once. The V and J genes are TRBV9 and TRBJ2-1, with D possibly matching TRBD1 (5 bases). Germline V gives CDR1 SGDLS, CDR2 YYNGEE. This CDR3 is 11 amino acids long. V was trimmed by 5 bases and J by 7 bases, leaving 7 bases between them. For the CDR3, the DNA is TGTGCCAGCAGGTCAGGGAATGAGCAGTTCTTC. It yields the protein CASRSGNEQFF.

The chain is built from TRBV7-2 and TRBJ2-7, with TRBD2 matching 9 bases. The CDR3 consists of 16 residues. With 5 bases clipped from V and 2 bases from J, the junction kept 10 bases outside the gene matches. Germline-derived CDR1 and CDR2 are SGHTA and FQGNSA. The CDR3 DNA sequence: TGTGCCAGCAGCCCCAACCGCCAGCGGGGGGCCTACGAGCAGTACTTC. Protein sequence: CASSPNRQRGAYEQYF.

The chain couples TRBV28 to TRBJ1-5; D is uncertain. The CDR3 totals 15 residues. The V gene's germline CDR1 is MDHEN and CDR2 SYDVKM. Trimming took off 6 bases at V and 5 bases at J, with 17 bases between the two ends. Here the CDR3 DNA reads TGTGCCAGCAGCCATCTAAAGCTCCTGGATCAGCCCCAGCATTTT. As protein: CASSHLKLLDQPQHF.

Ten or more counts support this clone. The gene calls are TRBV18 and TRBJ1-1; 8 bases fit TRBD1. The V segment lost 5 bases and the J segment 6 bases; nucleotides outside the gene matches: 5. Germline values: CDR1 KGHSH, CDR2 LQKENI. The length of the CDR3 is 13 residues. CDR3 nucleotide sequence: TGTGCCAGCTCAGGACAGGGTCGCGCTGAAGCTTTCTTT. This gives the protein CASSGQGRAEAFF.